Below, 16 T cell receptor beta chains from the same sample are listed, as sequenced in a study of T cell repertoires in cytomegalovirus infection. For these receptors, no antigen is known. TCRdb reprocessed the reads via MiXCR and lists one record per CDR3 protein. Found here are 450,000 to 600,000 distinct CDR3 sequences, roughly 43% of them singletons; the top ten hold roughly two fifths. Sequenced material: cultured PBMCs, taken from culture after CMV antigen stimulation. The receptors were gathered from a human donor in good health (CMV status not recorded). Some clones in this sample may be carry-over from other donors' samples.

This chain uses TRBV6-2 or TRBV6-3 with TRBJ1-5, with TRBD1 as a possible D gene (6 bases). Trimming stripped 4 bases from V and 9 bases from J, with 16 bases between. CDR1 MNHEY and CDR2 SVGEGT come from the germline V gene. The CDR3 spans 14 residues. The CDR3 loop reads CASSSTGLLGPQHF. DNA of the CDR3: TGTGCCAGCAGTTCAACAGGGCTCCTGGGGCCCCAGCATTTT.

This clonotype was found a few times. This chain connects TRBV28 to TRBJ2-7; no firm D call. This CDR3 is built from 15 residues. V was shortened by 4 bases and J by 4 bases, with 17 bases between the two germline ends. The germline V gene has CDR1 MDHEN and CDR2 SYDVKM. The CDR3 bases are TGTGCCAGCAGTTCGCCCCGAAGCACGGCTTACGAGCAGTACTTC. Translating gives CASSSPRSTAYEQYF.

The gene calls are TRBV5-1 and TRBJ1-1; no reliable D call. V was pared by 5 bases and J by 1 base, with 6 bases between. CDR1 and CDR2 from the germline V gene are SGHRS and YFSETQ. The CDR3 length is 12 residues. DNA for the CDR3: TGCGCCAGCAGGAAAGCGAACACTGAAGCTTTCTTT. Protein product: CASRKANTEAFF. The full variable domain, in which reference TRBV5-1 and TRBJ1-1 provide the parts outside the CDR3, is KAGVTQTPRYLIKTRGQQVTLSCSPISGHRSVSWYQQTPGQGLQFLFEYFSETQRNKGNFPGRFSGRQFSNSRSEMNVSTLELGDSALYLCASRKANTEAFFGQGTRLTVV.

The CDR3 region has the DNA TGTGCCAGCAGCGATGCACAGGGGGGTTGGTCCTACGAGCAGTACTTC. It specifies CASSDAQGGWSYEQYF. The V gene is TRBV11-2, the J gene TRBJ2-7; 8 bases are a match to TRBD1. V was clipped by 5 bases and J by 1 base; unmatched bases: 10. Germline V gene data show CDR1 as SGHAT and CDR2 as FQNNGV. The CDR3 spans 16 residues. The full variable domain, rest sourced from reference TRBV11-2 and TRBJ2-7, is EAGVAQSPRYKIIEKRQSVAFWCNPISGHATLYWYQQILGQGPKLLIQFQNNGVVDDSQLPKDRFSAERLKGVDSTLKIQPAKLEDSAVYLCASSDAQGGWSYEQYFGPGTRLTVT.

The chain recombines TRBV6-6 with TRBJ1-5; D remains unclear. Germline V CDR1 and CDR2: MNHNY, SVGAGI (reference sequence). The CDR3 sequence is 15 residues long. V gave up 0 bases and J gave up 5 bases, with 11 bases separating them. The CDR3 sequence: CASSYSSPPHQPQHF. The DNA for the CDR3 is TGTGCCAGCAGTTACTCCTCCCCTCCCCATCAGCCCCAGCATTTT.

A remark on this clonotype: A much larger clone is a single base away; this may be a read error. V and J are TRBV7-6 and TRBJ2-3; 10 bases agree with TRBD2. Germline CDR1 reads SGHVS; CDR2 reads FNYEAQ. V was pared by 5 bases and J by 1 base, with 3 bases of the junction left unmatched. CDR3 length equals 15 residues. This chain's CDR3 is CASSQGTSGTDTQYF. The CDR3 nucleotides are TGTGCCAGCAGCCAAGGGACTAGCGGCACAGATACGCAGTATTTT.

This chain links TRBV10-3 with TRBJ2-7; D perhaps matches TRBD1 (6 bases). Trimming left V 4 bases short and J 3 bases short, with 10 bases between. The length of the CDR3 is 13 residues. CDR1 and CDR2 (germline): ENHRY, SYGVKD. In DNA form, the CDR3 reads TGTGCCATCAGTGCAGGACAGAACTACGAGCAGTACTTC. It codes for CAISAGQNYEQYF.

The CDR3, as DNA: TGCAGTGCTAGTCGTGGGCGCACCGGGGAGCTGTTTTTT. Its translation is CSASRGRTGELFF. The genes are TRBV20-1 and TRBJ2-2; D call uncertain. Germline CDR1 reads DFQATT; CDR2 reads SNEGSKA (reference sequence). The CDR3 runs 13 residues. The V and J ends lost 3 bases and 4 bases respectively, with 9 bases between them.

The genes are TRBV6-2 or TRBV6-3 and TRBJ2-7; 11 bases map to TRBD2. Trimming removed 6 bases from V and 4 bases from J; junction bases left unmatched: 5. The CDR3 runs to 14 residues. The germline gives CDR1 MNHEY, CDR2 SVGEGT. CDR3 amino acids: CASSRLAGRYEQYF. The CDR3 DNA sequence: TGTGCCAGCAGCCGACTAGCGGGAAGATACGAGCAGTACTTC.

The genes are TRBV11-3 and TRBJ2-3; D is possibly TRBD2 (6 bases). CDR1 is SGHNT, CDR2 YENEEA, per germline. This CDR3 is built from 15 residues. Trimming left V 4 bases short and J 4 bases short, with 15 bases between. The CDR3 DNA is TGTGCCAGCAGCTCCCGGGGAGGTTGGGCAGATACGCAGTATTTT. Encoded protein: CASSSRGGWADTQYF.

This clonotype was seen a few times. The rearrangement uses TRBV5-5 and TRBJ1-6; unclear D gene. The V end was cut by 2 bases, the J end by 9 bases, with 6 bases between. The length of the CDR3 is 12 residues. The germline V gene has CDR1 SGHKS and CDR2 YYEKEE (reference sequence). CDR3 sequence: CASSFEVSPLHF. For the CDR3, the DNA is TGTGCCAGCAGCTTCGAGGTTTCACCCCTCCACTTT.

This clonotype was counted a few times. V usage is TRBV2 and J usage is TRBJ2-7; D is uncertain. Germline V gene data show CDR1 as SNHLY and CDR2 as FYNNEI. This CDR3 comprises 15 residues. The ends were cut back, 3 bases at V and 1 base at J, with 13 bases in the middle. The DNA for the CDR3 is TGTGCCAGCAGTGACGGGCAGACACGATCCTACGAGCAGTACTTC. It specifies CASSDGQTRSYEQYF.

This clonotype was detected a few times. The rearrangement links TRBV7-2 to TRBJ2-3; D unclear. Germline V gene data show CDR1 as SGHTA and CDR2 as FQGNSA. Trimming left V 1 base short and J 5 bases short, with 7 bases between. CDR3 length: 13 residues. The chain's CDR3 is CASSLVGLDTQYF. The CDR3 bases are TGTGCCAGCAGCTTAGTCGGCTTAGATACGCAGTATTTT.

V gene TRBV6-2 or TRBV6-3 combines with J gene TRBJ2-7; 10 bases agree with TRBD2. With 4 bases clipped from V and 6 bases from J, the junction kept 9 bases outside the gene matches. CDR1 and CDR2 (germline): MNHEY, SVGEGT. The CDR3 is made up of 15 amino acids. The CDR3 bases are TGTGCCAGCAGTTCCGTTACGAGCGGGAGGGCCGAGCAGTACTTC. Protein: CASSSVTSGRAEQYF.

This clonotype has at least ten counts. The chain uses TRBV7-8 and TRBJ2-5; no clear D. CDR3 length: 15 amino acids. V gave up 5 bases and J gave up 2 bases, with 15 bases separating them. Germline CDR1 is SGHVS and CDR2 is FQNEAQ. The CDR3 loop is CASSVRHIVQETQYF. The CDR3 DNA sequence: TGTGCCAGCAGCGTACGACACATAGTACAAGAGACCCAGTACTTC.

This chain joins TRBV20-1 and TRBJ2-1, with 7 bases matching TRBD2. CDR3 size: 14 residues. CDR1 is DFQATT, CDR2 SNEGSKA, per germline (reference sequence). The V gene end was trimmed by 1 base and the J gene end by 4 bases; junction bases not matched to a gene: 4. The CDR3 reads CSARALAVYNEQFF. The CDR3 DNA sequence: TGCAGTGCTAGAGCTCTAGCGGTATACAATGAGCAGTTCTTC.